The 17 T cell receptor beta chains presented below share a single source sample, sequenced in a study of cytomegalovirus exposure and HLA in healthy donors. 13 Jbeta primers and 60 Vbeta primers were used for the PCR. Repertoires were generated with immunoSEQ multiplex PCR, while TCRdb's copy carries only in-frame clones and drops some. The sample has approximately 120,000 clones, more than 80% seen once; the top ten hold about 6.7%. What was sequenced was PBMCs. Receptors originate from a woman in her thirties in good health and CMV-seropositive.

The rearrangement uses TRBV29-1 and TRBJ2-7; maybe TRBD1 (6 bases). V lost 4 bases, J lost 3 bases, and 7 bases lay in between. Germline V gene data show CDR1 as SQVTM and CDR2 as ANQGSEA. The CDR3 consists of 11 residues. CDR3: CSVGDIYEQYF. CDR3 sequence (DNA): TGCAGCGTTGGGGACATCTACGAGCAGTACTTC.

The chain is built from TRBV5-1 and TRBJ1-2; D call uncertain. Deletions cut 0 bases from V and 3 bases from J, with 9 bases between. CDR3 length: 14 amino acids. Germline V gene data show CDR1 as SGHRS and CDR2 as YFSETQ. The CDR3 nucleotides are TGCGCCAGCAGCTTGGATTCTGTTTACTATGGCTACACCTTC. It specifies CASSLDSVYYGYTF. The whole variable domain, remainder taken from reference TRBV5-1 and TRBJ1-2, is KAGVTQTPRYLIKTRGQQVTLSCSPISGHRSVSWYQQTPGQGLQFLFEYFSETQRNKGNFPGRFSGRQFSNSRSEMNVSTLELGDSALYLCASSLDSVYYGYTFGSGTRLTVV.

The chain joins TRBV15 to TRBJ2-3; D gene uncertain. V lost 0 bases and J lost 1, with 5 bases in between. This CDR3 is built from 14 residues. Germline V CDR1 and CDR2: LNHNV, YYDKDF (reference sequence). The DNA of the CDR3 is TGTGCCACCAGCAGAGATCGCGGCACAGATACGCAGTATTTT. Protein product: CATSRDRGTDTQYF. Together with reference TRBV15 and TRBJ2-3, the CDR3 gives the full variable domain: DAMVIQNPRYQVTQFGKPVTLSCSQTLNHNVMYWYQQKSSQAPKLLFHYYDKDFNNEADTPDNFQSRRPNTSFCFLDIRSPGLGDTAMYLCATSRDRGTDTQYFGPGTRLTVL.

V gene TRBV2 combines with J gene TRBJ1-5; no reliable D call. The CDR3 is 15 amino acids. The germline V gene has CDR1 SNHLY and CDR2 FYNNEI. Between the trimmed V and J ends, which lost 7 bases and 0 bases, there was a span of 13 bases. The DNA for the CDR3 is TGTGCCAGCAAAAACTCCGAGGATAGCAATCAGCCCCAGCATTTT. It codes for CASKNSEDSNQPQHF.

This chain links TRBV7-9 with TRBJ2-1; 15 positions agree with TRBD2. V lost 5 bases, J lost 8 bases, and 7 bases stayed unmatched. CDR3 length: 16 residues. The germline gives CDR1 SEHNR, CDR2 FQNEAQ (reference sequence). The CDR3 sequence: CASSPTGTSGRHEQFF. The CDR3 DNA is TGTGCCAGCAGCCCTACCGGGACTAGCGGGAGGCATGAGCAGTTCTTC.

This sequence joins TRBV19 and TRBJ1-2; 10 bases line up with TRBD1. Germline CDR1 and CDR2: LNHDA and SQIVND (reference sequence). J was trimmed by 8 bases and V by 6 bases; bases with no gene match: 12. The CDR3 sequence is 15 residues long. This CDR3 reads CASSRNRDRGYGYTF. Written as DNA, the CDR3 is TGTGCCAGTAGCAGAAACCGGGACAGGGGATACGGCTACACCTTC.

The V call is TRBV28, the J call TRBJ2-1; weak D call: TRBD2 (7 bases). Germline CDR1 reads MDHEN; CDR2 reads SYDVKM. V gave up 2 bases and J gave up 6 bases, with 14 bases separating them. The CDR3 runs 15 residues. CDR3 coding DNA: TGTGCCAGCAGTTTAAGGACGGGGGGCCTCAATGAGCAGTTCTTC. The encoded protein is CASSLRTGGLNEQFF.

This chain connects TRBV28 to TRBJ1-2; 7 nucleotides line up with TRBD1. The CDR3 extends over 16 amino acids. The trim removed 5 bases at V and 4 bases at J, leaving 13 bases unmatched. Germline V gene data show CDR1 as MDHEN and CDR2 as SYDVKM. CDR3 nucleotides: TGTGCCAGCAGTACCCCGGGGGATACAGGGGCCTATGGCTACACCTTC. This encodes CASSTPGDTGAYGYTF.

The chain employs TRBV18 and TRBJ1-2; 7 positions match TRBD1. Germline trimming cut 5 bases from V and 5 bases from J; bases unmatched to any gene: 5. CDR3 size: 13 residues. CDR1 is KGHSH and CDR2 is LQKENI in the germline V gene. This CDR3 is CASSKDRPYGYTF. As DNA, the CDR3 is TGTGCCAGCTCAAAGGACAGGCCTTATGGCTACACCTTC.

This clone appeared a single time. The chain combines TRBV6-5 with TRBJ1-2; a possible D gene is TRBD1 (6 bases). This CDR3 has 13 residues. Germline V CDR1 and CDR2: MNHEY, SVGAGI. V was pared by 6 bases and J by 3 bases, with 11 bases between. CDR3 amino acids: CASRDQGYYGYTF. The DNA for the CDR3 is TGTGCCAGCAGGGACCAGGGGTACTATGGCTACACCTTC.

This chain joins TRBV2 and TRBJ1-4; TRBD1 is a possible D gene (5 bases). Trimming cost V 7 bases and J 6 bases, with 6 bases left between them. The CDR3 is 11 residues long. Germline CDR1 reads SNHLY; CDR2 reads FYNNEI. For the CDR3, the DNA is TGTGCCAGCAAGGGGTATGAAAAACTGTTTTTT. It specifies CASKGYEKLFF.

Here the CDR3 DNA reads TGTGCCAGCCGACGGGACAGGGCAGATACGCAGTATTTT. Its protein is CASRRDRADTQYF. V gene TRBV10-3 combines with J gene TRBJ2-3, with 9 bases that match TRBD1. The germline CDR1 and CDR2 sequences are ENHRY and SYGVKD. V was clipped by 10 bases and J by 4 bases; unmatched bases: 6. The CDR3 is 13 residues long.

The V and J genes are TRBV7-9 and TRBJ2-1; TRBD1 aligns across 11 bases. The germline CDR1 and CDR2 sequences are SEHNR and FQNEAQ (reference sequence). This CDR3 region has 16 residues. V trimming: 9 bases; J trimming: 8 bases; junction bases outside the gene matches: 15. The CDR3 sequence is CASRNKPGQGEYEQFF. Written as DNA, the CDR3 is TGTGCCAGTCGCAATAAGCCGGGACAGGGGGAGTATGAGCAGTTCTTC.

J is TRBJ1-2 and V is TRBV30; 9 bases line up with TRBD1. The CDR3 runs 12 residues. Germline V gives CDR1 GTSNPN, CDR2 SVGIG (reference sequence). The junction had 7 bases not matched to a gene; V was cut back by 2 bases and J by 12 bases. CDR3 in amino acids: CAWSRGDRENTF. The DNA of the CDR3 is TGTGCCTGGAGTCGAGGGGACAGGGAAAACACCTTC. Full variable domain (outside the CDR3, taken from reference TRBV30 and TRBJ1-2): SQTIHQWPATLVQPVGSPLSLECTVEGTSNPNLYWYRQAAGRGLQLLFYSVGIGQISSEVPQNLSASRPQDRQFILSSKKLLLSDSGFYLCAWSRGDRENTFGSGTRLTVV.

This chain uses TRBV28 with TRBJ1-2, with 7 positions matching TRBD1. This CDR3 is 15 amino acids long. V shed 2 bases, J shed 7 bases, and the junction held 10 bases outside the gene matches. In germline, CDR1 is MDHEN, CDR2 SYDVKM. CDR3 in amino acids: CASSLATGQVAGYTF. For the CDR3, the DNA is TGTGCCAGCAGTTTAGCCACAGGACAGGTGGCTGGCTACACCTTC.

The genes are TRBV5-4 and TRBJ1-1, with 7 bases identical to TRBD1. V shed 4 bases, J shed 7 bases, and the junction held 1 base outside the gene matches. CDR3 size: 11 residues. Germline V gene data show CDR1 as SGHNT and CDR2 as YYREEE (reference sequence). The CDR3 nucleotides are TGTGCCAGCAGCCAGGGGGGTGAAGCTTTCTTT. Amino acids: CASSQGGEAFF. Supplemented by reference TRBV5-4 and TRBJ1-1, the full variable domain reads ETGVTQSPTHLIKTRGQQVTLRCSSQSGHNTVSWYQQALGQGPQFIFQYYREEENGRGNFPPRFSGLQFPNYSSELNVNALELDDSALYLCASSQGGEAFFGQGTRLTVV.

The chain recombines TRBV5-6 with TRBJ1-1, with 7 bases that match TRBD1. Germline V gene data show CDR1 as SGHDT and CDR2 as YYEEEE. The CDR3 runs 13 residues. J gave up 9 bases and V 0 bases, and 5 bases lay outside the gene matches. CDR3 sequence reads: CASSLGMGQKAFF. For the CDR3, the DNA is TGTGCCAGCAGCTTGGGAATGGGACAGAAAGCTTTCTTT.